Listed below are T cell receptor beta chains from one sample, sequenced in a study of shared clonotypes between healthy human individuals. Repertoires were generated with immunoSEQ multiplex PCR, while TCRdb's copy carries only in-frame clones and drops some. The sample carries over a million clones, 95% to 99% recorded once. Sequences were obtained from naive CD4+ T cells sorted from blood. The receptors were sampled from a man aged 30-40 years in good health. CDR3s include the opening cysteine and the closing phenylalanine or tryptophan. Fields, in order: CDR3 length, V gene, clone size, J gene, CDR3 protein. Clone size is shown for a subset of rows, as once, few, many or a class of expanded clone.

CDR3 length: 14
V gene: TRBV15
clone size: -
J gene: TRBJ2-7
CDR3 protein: CATSRAGGWAEQYF

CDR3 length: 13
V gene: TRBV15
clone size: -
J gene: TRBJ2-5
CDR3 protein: CATSRGGQETQYF

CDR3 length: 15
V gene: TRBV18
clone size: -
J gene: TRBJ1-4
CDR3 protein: CASSPVGTVNEKLFF

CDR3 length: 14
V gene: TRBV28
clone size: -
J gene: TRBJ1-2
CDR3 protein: CASSPPTGNYGYTF

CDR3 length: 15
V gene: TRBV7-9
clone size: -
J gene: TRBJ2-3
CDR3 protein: CASSSRQISTDTQYF

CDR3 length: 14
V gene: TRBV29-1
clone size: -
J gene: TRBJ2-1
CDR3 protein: CSVETSVSYNEQFF

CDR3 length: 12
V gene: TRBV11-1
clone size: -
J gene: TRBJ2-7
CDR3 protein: CASSRTGYEQYF

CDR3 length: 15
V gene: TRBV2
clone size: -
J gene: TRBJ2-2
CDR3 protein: CASSPDRVETGELFF

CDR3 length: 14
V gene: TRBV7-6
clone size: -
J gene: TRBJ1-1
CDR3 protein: CASSSDSSNTEAFF

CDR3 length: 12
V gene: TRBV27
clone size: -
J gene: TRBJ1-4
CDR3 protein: CASRWRDEKLFF

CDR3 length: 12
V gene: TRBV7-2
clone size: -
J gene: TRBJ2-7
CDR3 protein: CASSLFSYEQYF

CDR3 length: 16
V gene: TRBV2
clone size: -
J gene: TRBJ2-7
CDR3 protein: CASSENDRRASYEQYF

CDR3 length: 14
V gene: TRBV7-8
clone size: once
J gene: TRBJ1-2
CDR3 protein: CASSTGTRNYGYTF

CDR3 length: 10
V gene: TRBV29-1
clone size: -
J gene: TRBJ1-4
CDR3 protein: CSVEQGGRFF

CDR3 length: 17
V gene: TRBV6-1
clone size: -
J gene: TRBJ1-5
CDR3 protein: CASSGGDRVVKNQPQHF

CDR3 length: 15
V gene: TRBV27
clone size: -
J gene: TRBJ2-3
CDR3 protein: CASSPGLRFTDTQYF

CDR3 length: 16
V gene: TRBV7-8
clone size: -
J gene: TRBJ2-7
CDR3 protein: CASSLGLAGVGYEQYF

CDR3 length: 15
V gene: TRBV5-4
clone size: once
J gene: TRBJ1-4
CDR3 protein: CASSPTGRDNEKLFF

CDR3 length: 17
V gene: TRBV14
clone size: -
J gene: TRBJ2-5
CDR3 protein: CASSQGEFDFKQETQYF

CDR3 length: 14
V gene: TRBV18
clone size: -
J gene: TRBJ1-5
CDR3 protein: CASSPGQGGQPQHF

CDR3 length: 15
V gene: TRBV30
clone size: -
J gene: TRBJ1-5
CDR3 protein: CAWSVTGRGNQPQHF

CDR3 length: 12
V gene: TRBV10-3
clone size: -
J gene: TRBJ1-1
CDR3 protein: CAISGLGIEAFF

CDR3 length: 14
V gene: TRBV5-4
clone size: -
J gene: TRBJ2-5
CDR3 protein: CASSLGQGKETQYF

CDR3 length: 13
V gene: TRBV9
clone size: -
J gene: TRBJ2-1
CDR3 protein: CASSVDWTSEQFF

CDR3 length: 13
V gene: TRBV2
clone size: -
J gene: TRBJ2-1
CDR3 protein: CASSGDYEAEQFF

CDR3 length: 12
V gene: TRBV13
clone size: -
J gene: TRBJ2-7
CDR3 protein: CASSSTAGEQYF

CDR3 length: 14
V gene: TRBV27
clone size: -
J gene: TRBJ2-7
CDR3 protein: CASSFRGQGGEQYF

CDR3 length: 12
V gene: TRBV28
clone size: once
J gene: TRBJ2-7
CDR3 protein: CASSLTSREQYF

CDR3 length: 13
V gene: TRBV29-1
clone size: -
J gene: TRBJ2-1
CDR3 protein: CSVARSSYNEQFF

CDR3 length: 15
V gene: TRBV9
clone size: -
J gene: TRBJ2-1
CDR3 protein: CASSESQSLAREQFF

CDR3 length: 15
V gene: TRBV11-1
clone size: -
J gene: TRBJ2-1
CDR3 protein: CASSFGASSYNEQFF

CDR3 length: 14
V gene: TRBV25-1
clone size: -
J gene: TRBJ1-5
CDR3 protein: CASSENRGGQPQHF

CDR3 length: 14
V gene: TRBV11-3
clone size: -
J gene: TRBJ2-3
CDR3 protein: CASSPGGTADTQYF

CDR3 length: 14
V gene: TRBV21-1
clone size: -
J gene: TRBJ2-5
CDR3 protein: CANLGDRVKETQYF

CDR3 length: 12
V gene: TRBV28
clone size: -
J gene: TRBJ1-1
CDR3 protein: CASSFRSTEAFF

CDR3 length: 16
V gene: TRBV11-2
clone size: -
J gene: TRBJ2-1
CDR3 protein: CASSLVLQGSYNEQFF

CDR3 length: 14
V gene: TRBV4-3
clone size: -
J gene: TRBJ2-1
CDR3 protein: CASSRRTVGNEQFF

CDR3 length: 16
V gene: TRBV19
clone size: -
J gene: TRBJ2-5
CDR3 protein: CASSRLAGRSQETQYF

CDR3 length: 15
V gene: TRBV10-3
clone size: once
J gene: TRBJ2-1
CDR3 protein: CAISGTGESYNEQFF

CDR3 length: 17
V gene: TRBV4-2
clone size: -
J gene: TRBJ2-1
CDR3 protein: CASSPHMGGRSYNEQFF

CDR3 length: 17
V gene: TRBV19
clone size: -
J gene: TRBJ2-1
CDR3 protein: CASNLRSSSGIYNEQFF

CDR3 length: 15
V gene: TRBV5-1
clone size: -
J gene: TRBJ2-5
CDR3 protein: CASSLIAAVQETQYF

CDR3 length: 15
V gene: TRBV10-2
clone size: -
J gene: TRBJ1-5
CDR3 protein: CASSMSADSNQPQHF

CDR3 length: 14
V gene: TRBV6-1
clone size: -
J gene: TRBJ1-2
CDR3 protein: CASSATQGEYGYTF

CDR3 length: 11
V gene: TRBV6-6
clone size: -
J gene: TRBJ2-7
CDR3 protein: CASIGNYEQYF

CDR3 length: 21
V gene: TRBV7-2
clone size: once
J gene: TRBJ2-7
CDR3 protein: CASSLALGLAGGPGSTYEQYF

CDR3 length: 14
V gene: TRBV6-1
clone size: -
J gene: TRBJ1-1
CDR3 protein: CASSDFTGIAEAFF

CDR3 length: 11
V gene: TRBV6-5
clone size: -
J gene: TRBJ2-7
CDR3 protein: CASSHNYEQYF

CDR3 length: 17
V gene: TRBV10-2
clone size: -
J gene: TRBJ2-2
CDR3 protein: CASSEYRGQANTGELFF

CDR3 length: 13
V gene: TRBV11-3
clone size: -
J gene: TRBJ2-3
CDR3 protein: CASSSRTADTQYF

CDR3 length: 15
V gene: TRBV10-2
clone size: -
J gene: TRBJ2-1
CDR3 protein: CASSERGSRYNEQFF

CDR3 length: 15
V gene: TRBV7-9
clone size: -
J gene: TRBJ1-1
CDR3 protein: CASRPLGSTNTEAFF

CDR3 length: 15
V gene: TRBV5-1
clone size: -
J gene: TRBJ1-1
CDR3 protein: CASSPANNRGQRAFF

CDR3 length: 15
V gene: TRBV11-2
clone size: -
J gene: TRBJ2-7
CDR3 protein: CASSLRHMNDYEQYF

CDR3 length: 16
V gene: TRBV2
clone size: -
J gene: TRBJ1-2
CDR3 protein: CASSEAGQRIYGGYTF

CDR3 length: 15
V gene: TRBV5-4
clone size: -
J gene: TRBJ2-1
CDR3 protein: CASSLNRDDYNEQFF

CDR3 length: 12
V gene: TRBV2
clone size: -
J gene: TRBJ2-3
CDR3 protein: CASSGGQDTQYF